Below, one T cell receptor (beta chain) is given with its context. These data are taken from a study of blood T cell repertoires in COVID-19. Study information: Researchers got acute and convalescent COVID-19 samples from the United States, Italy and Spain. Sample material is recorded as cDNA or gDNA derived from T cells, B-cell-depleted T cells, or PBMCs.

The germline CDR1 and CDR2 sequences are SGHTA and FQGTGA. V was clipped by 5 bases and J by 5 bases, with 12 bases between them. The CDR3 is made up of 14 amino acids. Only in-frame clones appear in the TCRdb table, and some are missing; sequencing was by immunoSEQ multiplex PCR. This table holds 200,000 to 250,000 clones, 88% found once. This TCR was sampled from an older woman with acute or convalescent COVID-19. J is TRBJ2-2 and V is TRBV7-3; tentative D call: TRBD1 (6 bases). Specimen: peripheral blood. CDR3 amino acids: CASSLRRGTGELFF. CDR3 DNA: TGTGCCAGCAGCCTCCGCAGGGGTACCGGGGAGCTGTTTTTT.